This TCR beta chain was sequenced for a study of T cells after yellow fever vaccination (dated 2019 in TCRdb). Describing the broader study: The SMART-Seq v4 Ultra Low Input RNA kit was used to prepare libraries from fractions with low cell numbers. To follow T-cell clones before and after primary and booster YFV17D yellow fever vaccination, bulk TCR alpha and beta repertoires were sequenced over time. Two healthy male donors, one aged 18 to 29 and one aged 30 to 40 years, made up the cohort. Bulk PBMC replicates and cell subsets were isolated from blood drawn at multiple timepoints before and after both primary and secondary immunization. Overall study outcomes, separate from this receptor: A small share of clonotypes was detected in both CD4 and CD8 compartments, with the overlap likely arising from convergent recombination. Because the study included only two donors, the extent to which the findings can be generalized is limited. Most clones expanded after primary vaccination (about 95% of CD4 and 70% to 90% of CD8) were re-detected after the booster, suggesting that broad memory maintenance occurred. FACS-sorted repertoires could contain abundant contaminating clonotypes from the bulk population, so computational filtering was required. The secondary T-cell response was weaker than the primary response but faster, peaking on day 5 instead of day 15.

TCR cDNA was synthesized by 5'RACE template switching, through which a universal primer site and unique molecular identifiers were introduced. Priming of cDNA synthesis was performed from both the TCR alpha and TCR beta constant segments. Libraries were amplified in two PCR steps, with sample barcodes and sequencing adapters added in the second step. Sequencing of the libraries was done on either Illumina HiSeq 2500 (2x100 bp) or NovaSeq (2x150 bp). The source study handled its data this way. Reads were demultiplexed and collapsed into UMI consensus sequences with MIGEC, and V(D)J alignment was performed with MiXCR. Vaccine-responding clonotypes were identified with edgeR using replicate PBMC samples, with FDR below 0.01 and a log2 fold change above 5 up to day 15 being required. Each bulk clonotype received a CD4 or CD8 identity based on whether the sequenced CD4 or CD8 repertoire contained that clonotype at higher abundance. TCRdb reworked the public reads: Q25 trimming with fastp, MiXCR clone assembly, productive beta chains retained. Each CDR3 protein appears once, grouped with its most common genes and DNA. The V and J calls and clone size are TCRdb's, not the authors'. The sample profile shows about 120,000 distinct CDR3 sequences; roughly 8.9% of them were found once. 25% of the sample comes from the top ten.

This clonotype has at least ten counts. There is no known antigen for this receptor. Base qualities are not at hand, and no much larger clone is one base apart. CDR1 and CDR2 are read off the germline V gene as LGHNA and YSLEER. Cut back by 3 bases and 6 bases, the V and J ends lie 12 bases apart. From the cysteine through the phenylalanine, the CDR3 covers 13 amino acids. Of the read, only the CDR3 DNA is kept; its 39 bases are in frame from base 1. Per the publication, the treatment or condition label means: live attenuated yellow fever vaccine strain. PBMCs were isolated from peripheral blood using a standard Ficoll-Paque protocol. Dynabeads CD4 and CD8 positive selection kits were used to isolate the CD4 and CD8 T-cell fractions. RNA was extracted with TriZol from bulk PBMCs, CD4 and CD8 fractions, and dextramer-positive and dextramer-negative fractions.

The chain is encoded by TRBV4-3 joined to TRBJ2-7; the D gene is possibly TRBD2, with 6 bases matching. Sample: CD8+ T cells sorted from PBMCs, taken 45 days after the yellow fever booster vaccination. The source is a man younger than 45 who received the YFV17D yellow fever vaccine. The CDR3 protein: CASSHNGGGEQYF. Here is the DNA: TGCGCCAGCAGCCATAACGGGGGTGGCGAGCAGTACTTC.